A selection of T cell receptor beta chains follows, all from one sample in a study of control samples from healthy donors and cancer patients. Using immunoSEQ multiplex PCR, the repertoire was profiled, and TCRdb retains in-frame clones only, with some absent. Among around 140,000 clones, just under 90% were seen once, and the ten largest hold 6% to 9.5%. Input material: PBMCs. These receptors came from a man aged 45-60 years with head and neck cancer. The CDR3 runs from the conserved cysteine through the conserved F or W. The order of the fields is J gene, V gene, clone size, D gene, CDR3 DNA, CDR3 protein. The D gene is left open where the match is weak. Some rows mark clone size as missing; the rest say once, few, many or name a class of expanded clone.

TRBJ1-5,TRBV28,.,TRBD1,TGTGCCAGCAGTTTATCAGGGGGTAGCAATCAGCCCCAGCATTTT,CASSLSGGSNQPQHF
TRBJ1-1,TRBV28,.,.,TGTGCCAGCAGTTTGGGTGACATTCGGATCGTGAACACTGAAGCTTTCTTT,CASSLGDIRIVNTEAFF
TRBJ2-7,TRBV2,.,.,TGTGCCAGCACGCCCGGCCGTGGCTCCTACGAGCAGTACTTC,CASTPGRGSYEQYF
TRBJ1-3,TRBV5-4,.,.,TGTGCCAGCAGCTTTGACGGTTACTCTGGAAACACCATATATTTT,CASSFDGYSGNTIYF
TRBJ1-5,TRBV18,.,TRBD1,TGTGCCAGCTCACCCCGGACAGGCGTAAATAGCAATCAGCCCCAGCATTTT,CASSPRTGVNSNQPQHF
TRBJ1-3,TRBV2,.,.,TGTGCCATCCATCCCGGACAGCTTAGCTCTGGAAACACCATATATTTT,CAIHPGQLSSGNTIYF
TRBJ2-1,TRBV5-6,.,.,TGTGCCAGCAGCACAACGACAGTTATTTCCTACAATGAGCAGTTCTTC,CASSTTTVISYNEQFF
TRBJ1-2,TRBV7-9,.,TRBD1,TGTGCCAGCATTGGGACAGGGTCAAACTATGGCTACACCTTC,CASIGTGSNYGYTF
TRBJ1-4,TRBV4-1,few,TRBD1,TGCGCCAGCAGCCCCACGGACAGGGACGCGAGGAAACTGTTTTTT,CASSPTDRDARKLFF
TRBJ1-1,TRBV5-4,.,.,TGTGCCAGCAGCCCCGCGGGGGGAAATAGGAACACTGAAGCTTTCTTT,CASSPAGGNRNTEAFF
TRBJ2-7,TRBV27,.,TRBD2,TGTGCCAGCAGGGGGGAGGGATATTCCTACGAGCAGTACTTC,CASRGEGYSYEQYF
TRBJ2-1,TRBV28,.,.,TGTGCCAGCAGTCCACCCGGAAGGACGAATGAGCAGTTCTTC,CASSPPGRTNEQFF
TRBJ2-5,TRBV19,.,TRBD2,TGTGCCACCACGGGACTAGCGGGGGGCTATCCCCAAGAGACCCAGTACTTC,CATTGLAGGYPQETQYF
TRBJ1-2,TRBV5-1,.,.,TGCGCCAGCAGCTTGGAGTCCAGGGTTAATGGCTACACCTTC,CASSLESRVNGYTF
TRBJ1-4,TRBV30,.,.,TGTGCCTGGAGTCCGACCATAGGCCAGTTTCTGTTTTTT,CAWSPTIGQFLFF
TRBJ2-1,TRBV7-3,few,TRBD1,TGTGCCAGCAGCTTGAGTAGAGGGGGCTCGCGGGAGCAGTTCTTC,CASSLSRGGSREQFF
TRBJ2-6,TRBV4-2,.,TRBD1,TGTGCCAGCAGCCGCGGACAGGACGTAGCTGGGGCCAACGTCCTGACTTTC,CASSRGQDVAGANVLTF
TRBJ2-5,TRBV28,.,TRBD1,TGTGCCAGCAACCGAGGGGGCAAAGAGACCCAGTACTTC,CASNRGGKETQYF
TRBJ2-1,TRBV11-3,.,.,TGTGCCAGCAGTACGAATTCCTACAATGAGCAGTTCTTC,CASSTNSYNEQFF
TRBJ2-1,TRBV9,.,TRBD2,TGTGCCAGCAGCCGGAGCGGGGGAACCTACAATGAGCAGTTCTTC,CASSRSGGTYNEQFF
TRBJ2-3,TRBV28,.,.,TGTGCCAGCAGTCTCCGTGGGGGAGATACGCAGTATTTT,CASSLRGGDTQYF
TRBJ1-4,TRBV29-1,.,.,TGCAGCGTTTTAAATACGGACAGCGGTGAAAAACTGTTTTTT,CSVLNTDSGEKLFF
TRBJ2-7,TRBV27,few,.,TGTGCCAGCCCCTACGAGCAGTACTTC,CASPYEQYF
TRBJ2-1,TRBV6-5,.,.,TGTGCCAGCGGACCCGGGCCTTACTCCTACAATGAGCAGTTCTTC,CASGPGPYSYNEQFF